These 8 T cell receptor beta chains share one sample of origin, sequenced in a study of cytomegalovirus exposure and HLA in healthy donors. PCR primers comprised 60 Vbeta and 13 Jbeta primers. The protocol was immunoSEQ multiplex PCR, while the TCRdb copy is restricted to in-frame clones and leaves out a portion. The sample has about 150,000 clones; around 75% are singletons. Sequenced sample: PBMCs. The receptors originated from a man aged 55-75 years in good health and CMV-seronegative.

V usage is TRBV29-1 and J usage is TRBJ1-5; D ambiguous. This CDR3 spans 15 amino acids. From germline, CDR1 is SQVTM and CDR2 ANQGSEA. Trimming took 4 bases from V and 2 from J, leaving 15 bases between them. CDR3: CSVGTIGGGNQPQHF. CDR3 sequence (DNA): TGCAGCGTTGGAACGATCGGAGGTGGCAATCAGCCCCAGCATTTT. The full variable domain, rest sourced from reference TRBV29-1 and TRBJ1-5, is SAVISQKPSRDICQRGTSLTIQCQVDSQVTMMFWYRQQPGQSLTLIATANQGSEATYESGFVIDKFPISRPNLTFSTLTVSNMSPEDSSIYLCSVGTIGGGNQPQHFGDGTRLSIL.

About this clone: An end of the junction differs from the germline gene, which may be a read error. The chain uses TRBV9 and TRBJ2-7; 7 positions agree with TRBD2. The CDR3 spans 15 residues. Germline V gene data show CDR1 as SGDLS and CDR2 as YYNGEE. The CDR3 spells CASSVALEESGGSGF. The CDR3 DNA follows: TGTGCCAGCAGCGTAGCTTTAGAGGAGTCCGGGGGGTCGGGCTTC.

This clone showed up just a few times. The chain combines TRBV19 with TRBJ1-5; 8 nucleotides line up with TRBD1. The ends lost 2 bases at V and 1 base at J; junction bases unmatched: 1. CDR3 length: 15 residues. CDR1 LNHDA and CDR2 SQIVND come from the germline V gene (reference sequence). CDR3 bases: TGTGCCAGTAGTATAACAGGGGGAAGCAATCAGCCCCAGCATTTT. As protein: CASSITGGSNQPQHF.

The CDR3 loop is CASSTGGAPNYGYTF. In DNA, the CDR3 is TGTGCCAGCAGTACAGGGGGCGCCCCTAACTATGGCTACACCTTC. The chain is built from TRBV25-1 and TRBJ1-2; 9 positions match TRBD1. Germline CDR1 and CDR2: MGHDK and SYGVNS. The CDR3 consists of 15 residues. Unmatched junction bases numbered 4, after V lost 5 bases and J lost 0 bases.

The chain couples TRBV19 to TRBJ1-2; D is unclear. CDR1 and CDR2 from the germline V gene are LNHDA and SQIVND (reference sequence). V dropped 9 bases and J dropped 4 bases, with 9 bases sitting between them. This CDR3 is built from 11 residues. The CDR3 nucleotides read TGTGCCAGCAAGGGAGCCTATGGCTACACCTTC. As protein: CASKGAYGYTF.

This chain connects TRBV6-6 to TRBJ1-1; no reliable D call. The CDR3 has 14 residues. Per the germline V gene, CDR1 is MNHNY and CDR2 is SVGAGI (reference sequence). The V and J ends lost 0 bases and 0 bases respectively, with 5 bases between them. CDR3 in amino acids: CASSYSPLNTEAFF. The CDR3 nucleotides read TGTGCCAGCAGTTACTCCCCTCTGAACACTGAAGCTTTCTTT.

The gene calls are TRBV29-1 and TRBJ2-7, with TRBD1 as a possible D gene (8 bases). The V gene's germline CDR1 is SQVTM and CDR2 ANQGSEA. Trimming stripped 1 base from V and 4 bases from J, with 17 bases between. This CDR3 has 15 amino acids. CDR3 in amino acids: CSVEGGGQAPYEQYF. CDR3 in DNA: TGCAGCGTTGAAGGGGGGGGACAGGCACCTTACGAGCAGTACTTC.

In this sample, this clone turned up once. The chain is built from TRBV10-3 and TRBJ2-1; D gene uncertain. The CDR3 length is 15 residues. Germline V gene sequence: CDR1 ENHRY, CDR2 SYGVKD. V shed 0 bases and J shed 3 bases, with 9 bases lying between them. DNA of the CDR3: TGTGCCATCAGTGAGTCACCCGGTAGCTACAATGAGCAGTTCTTC. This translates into CAISESPGSYNEQFF.